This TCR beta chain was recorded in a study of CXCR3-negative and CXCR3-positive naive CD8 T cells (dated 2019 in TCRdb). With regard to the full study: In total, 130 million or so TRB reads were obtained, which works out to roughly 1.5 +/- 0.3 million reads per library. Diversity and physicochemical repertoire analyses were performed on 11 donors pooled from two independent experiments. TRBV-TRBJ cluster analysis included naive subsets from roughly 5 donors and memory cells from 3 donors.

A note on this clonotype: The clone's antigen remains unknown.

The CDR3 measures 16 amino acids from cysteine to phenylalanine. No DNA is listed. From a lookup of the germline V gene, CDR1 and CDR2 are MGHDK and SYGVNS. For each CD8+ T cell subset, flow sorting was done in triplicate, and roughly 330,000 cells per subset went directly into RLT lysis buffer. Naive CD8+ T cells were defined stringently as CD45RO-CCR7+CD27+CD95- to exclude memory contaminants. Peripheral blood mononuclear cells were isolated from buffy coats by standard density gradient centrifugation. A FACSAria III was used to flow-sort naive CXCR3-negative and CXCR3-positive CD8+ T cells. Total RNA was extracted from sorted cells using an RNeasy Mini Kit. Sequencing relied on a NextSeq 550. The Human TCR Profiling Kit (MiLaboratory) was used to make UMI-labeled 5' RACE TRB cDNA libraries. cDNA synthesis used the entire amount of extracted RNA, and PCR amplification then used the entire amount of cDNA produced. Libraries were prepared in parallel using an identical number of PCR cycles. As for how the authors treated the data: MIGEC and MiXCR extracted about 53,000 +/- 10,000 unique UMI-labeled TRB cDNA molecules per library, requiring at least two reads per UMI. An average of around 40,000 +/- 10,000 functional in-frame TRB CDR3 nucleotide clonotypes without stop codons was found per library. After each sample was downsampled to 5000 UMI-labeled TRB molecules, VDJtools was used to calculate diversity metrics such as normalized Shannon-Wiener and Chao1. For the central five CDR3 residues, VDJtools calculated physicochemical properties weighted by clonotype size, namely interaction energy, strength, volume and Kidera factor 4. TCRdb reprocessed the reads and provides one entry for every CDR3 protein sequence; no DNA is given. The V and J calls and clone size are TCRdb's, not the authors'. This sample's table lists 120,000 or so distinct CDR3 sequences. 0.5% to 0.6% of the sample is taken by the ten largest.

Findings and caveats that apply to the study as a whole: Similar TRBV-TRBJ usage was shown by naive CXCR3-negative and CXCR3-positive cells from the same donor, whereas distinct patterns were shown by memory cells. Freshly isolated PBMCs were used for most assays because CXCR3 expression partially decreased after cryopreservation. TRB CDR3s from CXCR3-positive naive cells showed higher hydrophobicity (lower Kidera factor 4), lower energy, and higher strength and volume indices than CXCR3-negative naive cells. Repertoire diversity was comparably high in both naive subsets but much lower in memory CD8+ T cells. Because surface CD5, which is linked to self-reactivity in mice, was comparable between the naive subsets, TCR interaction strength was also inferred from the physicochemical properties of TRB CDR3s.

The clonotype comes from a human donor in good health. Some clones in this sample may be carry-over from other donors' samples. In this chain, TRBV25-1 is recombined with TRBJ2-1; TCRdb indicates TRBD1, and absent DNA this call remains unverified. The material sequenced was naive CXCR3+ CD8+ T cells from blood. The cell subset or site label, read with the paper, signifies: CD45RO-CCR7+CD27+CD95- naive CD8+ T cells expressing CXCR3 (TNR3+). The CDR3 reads CASSEPTGRAYNEQFF. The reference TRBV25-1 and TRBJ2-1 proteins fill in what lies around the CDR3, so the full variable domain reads EADIYQTPRYLVIGTGKKITLECSQTMGHDKMYWYQQDPGMELHLIHYSYGVNSTEKGDLSSESTVSRIRTEHFPLTLESARPSHTSQYLCASSEPTGRAYNEQFFGPGTRLTVL.